The 26 T cell receptor beta chains in this list originate from one sample, sequenced in a study of blood T cell repertoires in COVID-19. The assay was immunoSEQ multiplex PCR, and TCRdb's table has in-frame clones only and misses some. Of roughly 100,000 clones listed, 91% are singletons. The sample was peripheral blood. These TCRs come from a middle-aged man with acute or convalescent COVID-19.

The V gene is TRBV15, the J gene TRBJ1-1; the D gene is possibly TRBD1 (5 bases). V was cut by 0 bases and J by 4 bases, with 12 bases left in between. This CDR3 region has 15 residues. Germline CDR1 LNHNV, CDR2 YYDKDF (reference sequence). Here the CDR3 reads CATSRDRASGTEAFF. In nucleotides, the CDR3 is TGTGCCACCAGCAGAGACAGGGCTAGTGGCACTGAAGCTTTCTTT.

This sequence joins TRBV2 and TRBJ2-7, with 9 bases identical to TRBD1. The CDR3 extends over 14 amino acids. Germline V gives CDR1 SNHLY, CDR2 FYNNEI. The ends lost 6 bases at V and 2 bases at J; junction bases unmatched: 5. This CDR3 reads CASSRDRVAYEQYF. The CDR3 DNA reads as TGTGCCAGCAGCCGGGACAGGGTGGCCTACGAGCAGTACTTC.

The chain recombines TRBV5-1 with TRBJ2-3; 10 bases are a match to TRBD2. Germline CDR1 and CDR2: SGHRS and YFSETQ. The CDR3 totals 18 residues. V lost 4 bases and J lost 0; bases outside the gene matches: 11. The CDR3 spells CASSVGSSGGTSTDTQYF. The CDR3, as DNA: TGCGCCAGCAGCGTTGGATCTAGCGGGGGAACTAGCACAGATACGCAGTATTTT.

This clone was detected only a few times. V and J are TRBV28 and TRBJ2-3; D is ambiguous. The CDR3 extends over 15 amino acids. Deletions cut 6 bases from V and 1 base from J, with 14 bases between. Per the germline V gene, CDR1 is MDHEN and CDR2 is SYDVKM. The CDR3 sequence is CASRLSLIGTDTQYF. The CDR3 nucleotides read TGTGCCAGCAGGCTTAGTCTGATCGGCACAGATACGCAGTATTTT.

The chain is built from TRBV5-1 and TRBJ2-3; 9 bases align to TRBD1. Germline CDR1 SGHRS, CDR2 YFSETQ. V lost 5 bases, J lost 7 bases, and 14 bases stayed unmatched. The CDR3 consists of 16 residues. CDR3 protein: CASRDNPGTGSNTQYF. In DNA, the CDR3 is TGCGCCAGCAGGGACAACCCCGGGACAGGGTCGAATACGCAGTATTTT.

The chain uses TRBV27 and TRBJ1-6; no firm D call. V lost 5 bases and J lost 7, with 6 bases in between. The CDR3 runs 12 residues. Germline V lookup: CDR1 MNHEY, CDR2 SMNVEV (reference sequence). The CDR3 DNA follows: TGTGCCAGCAGTCCCCAGAATTCACCCCTCCACTTT. This encodes CASSPQNSPLHF.

The chain is built from TRBV2 and TRBJ1-5; D may be TRBD1 (5 bases). The CDR3 has 14 residues. Germline V gene lookup returns CDR1 SNHLY and CDR2 FYNNEI. The V and J ends lost 2 bases and 4 bases respectively, with 9 bases between them. The DNA for the CDR3 is TGTGCCAGCAGTGAACCCAGGGAAAATCAGCCCCAGCATTTT. It encodes CASSEPRENQPQHF.

CDR3 sequence (DNA): TGTGCCAGTAGTCCCTCGGCGGGGTGGGGTTCCTACGAGCAGTACTTC. It encodes CASSPSAGWGSYEQYF. The chain is built from TRBV19 and TRBJ2-7; a possible D gene is TRBD2 (6 bases). Trimming stripped 5 bases from V and 1 base from J, with 18 bases between. CDR1 and CDR2 from the germline V gene are LNHDA and SQIVND (reference sequence). The CDR3 length is 16 residues.

The V gene is TRBV3-1 (or the pseudogene TRBV3-2), the J gene TRBJ2-7; no firm D call. Germline V gene lookup returns CDR1 LGHDT and CDR2 YNNKEL (reference sequence). With 0 bases removed from V and 9 bases from J, the gap between germline ends came to 12 bases. The CDR3 covers 13 residues. CDR3 sequence reads: CASSQDRNRGQYF. In DNA form, the CDR3 reads TGTGCCAGCAGCCAAGATCGCAACCGAGGGCAGTACTTC.

This clone was recorded only once. V gene TRBV24-1 combines with J gene TRBJ2-1, with TRBD2 identical over 10 bases. This CDR3 comprises 14 residues. V shed 3 bases, J shed 6 bases, and the junction held 1 base outside the gene matches. CDR1 and CDR2 from the germline V gene are KGHDR and SFDVKD. The DNA for the CDR3 is TGTGCCACCAGTGATCCTAGCGGGGGCAATGAGCAGTTCTTC. It encodes CATSDPSGGNEQFF.

The chain uses TRBV7-2 and TRBJ1-5, with 7 bases that match TRBD1. This CDR3 has 15 amino acids. Trimming cost V 3 bases and J 3 bases; bases outside gene matches: 5. Germline V gives CDR1 SGHTA, CDR2 FQGNSA. CDR3 nucleotides: TGTGCCAGCAGCTTGCGGACAGGCCCCAATCAGCCCCAGCATTTT. It translates to CASSLRTGPNQPQHF.

This clone was seen just once. V usage is TRBV29-1 and J usage is TRBJ1-4, with 8 positions matching TRBD1. J lost 8 bases, V lost 3 bases, and 8 bases had no gene match. Germline lookup yields CDR1 SQVTM and CDR2 ANQGSEA. The CDR3 has 14 amino acids. CDR3 nucleotide sequence: TGCAGCGTTGAGGTTAGGACAGGGCGAGAAAAACTGTTTTTT. Translating gives CSVEVRTGREKLFF.

The chain carries TRBV12-3 or TRBV12-4 and TRBJ1-1; D call uncertain. V was pared by 5 bases and J by 3 bases, with 10 bases between. The CDR3 extends over 13 amino acids. The chain's CDR3 is CASSDTQDTEAFF. In nucleotides, the CDR3 is TGTGCCAGCAGTGACACTCAGGACACTGAAGCTTTCTTT.

V and J are TRBV29-1 and TRBJ1-2; 10 nucleotides match TRBD1. Per the germline V gene, CDR1 is SQVTM and CDR2 is ANQGSEA. The CDR3 has 12 amino acids. V trimming: 7 bases; J trimming: 3 bases; junction bases outside the gene matches: 2. The CDR3 nucleotides read TGCAGCGCAGGACAGGGGGACTATGGCTACACCTTC. This translates into CSAGQGDYGYTF.

The rearrangement uses TRBV5-1 and TRBJ1-2, with TRBD1 identical over 7 bases. The CDR3 has 14 amino acids. The V and J ends lost 0 bases and 8 bases, in that order; junction bases with no gene match: 7. CDR1 is SGHRS, CDR2 YFSETQ, per germline. The CDR3 is CASSLGAQGKGYTF. CDR3 bases: TGCGCCAGCAGCTTGGGGGCACAGGGGAAAGGCTACACCTTC.

The chain carries TRBV19 and TRBJ2-3, with D possibly TRBD2 on 6 matching bases. The CDR3 has 15 residues. Germline V gene data show CDR1 as LNHDA and CDR2 as SQIVND (reference sequence). V lost 0 bases and J lost 5, with 12 bases in between. CDR3 protein: CASSIDPGDGDTQYF. CDR3 sequence (DNA): TGTGCCAGTAGTATAGATCCGGGAGATGGAGATACGCAGTATTTT.

Only a few counts were recorded for this clone. This rearrangement joins TRBV12-3 or TRBV12-4 to TRBJ1-2; TRBD1 matches at 7 bases. With 7 bases clipped from V and 1 base from J, the junction kept 3 bases outside the gene matches. The CDR3 totals 13 residues. The DNA for the CDR3 is TGTGCCAGCACCAGGGGGATTAACTATGGCTACACCTTC. Protein sequence: CASTRGINYGYTF.

The chain employs TRBV28 and TRBJ1-1, with TRBD1 matching 7 bases. Germline V lookup: CDR1 MDHEN, CDR2 SYDVKM. The V gene end was trimmed by 5 bases and the J gene end by 4 bases; junction bases not matched to a gene: 13. CDR3 length: 16 residues. The CDR3 loop reads CASSPQEAGGFTEAFF. DNA for the CDR3: TGTGCCAGCAGTCCCCAAGAAGCAGGGGGTTTCACTGAAGCTTTCTTT.

This clone was recorded once. At one of its ends the junction is not consistent with the germline gene, which may arise from a read error. The CDR3 DNA reads as TGTGCCAGCAGCGTAGTTTGGAGGGGCGGATTGGTCTTT. Translated, it gives CASSVVWRGGLVF. The J gene is TRBJ1-1, the V gene TRBV9; D may be TRBD1 (5 bases). This CDR3 contains 13 residues. The germline V gene has CDR1 SGDLS and CDR2 YYNGEE.

The rearrangement links TRBV19 to TRBJ1-1; 8 nucleotides agree with TRBD1. CDR1 and CDR2 from the germline V gene are LNHDA and SQIVND (reference sequence). The V gene end was trimmed by 7 bases and the J gene end by 5 bases; junction bases not matched to a gene: 9. The CDR3 contains 14 residues. The CDR3 DNA sequence: TGTGCCAGTATCGACGACAGGGGTCGGACTGAAGCTTTCTTT. It is translated as CASIDDRGRTEAFF.

V usage is TRBV2 and J usage is TRBJ1-4, with TRBD1 identical over 9 bases. V was pared by 5 bases and J by 7 bases, with 8 bases of the junction left unmatched. The CDR3 has 15 residues. CDR1 and CDR2 from the germline V gene are SNHLY and FYNNEI. The CDR3: CASSPGTGLSEKLFF. The CDR3 DNA reads as TGTGCCAGCAGTCCGGGGACAGGGTTAAGTGAAAAACTGTTTTTT.

The chain employs TRBV4-3 and TRBJ2-7; TRBD1 agrees at 11 bases. From germline, CDR1 is LGHNA and CDR2 YSLEER. J lost 2 bases, V lost 4 bases, and 1 base had no gene match. This CDR3 contains 14 residues. CDR3 residues: CASSRGQGAYEQYF. CDR3 DNA sequence: TGCGCCAGCAGCCGGGGACAGGGGGCCTACGAGCAGTACTTC.

This chain links TRBV18 with TRBJ1-1; perhaps TRBD1 as D (5 bases). This CDR3 has 14 amino acids. Looked up from germline, CDR1 is KGHSH and CDR2 is LQKENI. V was shortened by 2 bases and J by 8 bases, with 15 bases between the two germline ends. In DNA, the CDR3 is TGTGCCAGCTCACCAAATCCGACAGCTGGGGAAGCTTTCTTT. Amino acids: CASSPNPTAGEAFF.

V gene TRBV11-3 combines with J gene TRBJ1-3; D remains ambiguous. The germline V gene encodes CDR1 SGHNT and CDR2 YENEEA. The CDR3 extends over 11 amino acids. V was trimmed by 4 bases and J by 8 bases, leaving 6 bases between them. This chain's CDR3 is CASSSGDTIYF. CDR3 coding DNA: TGTGCCAGCAGCTCCGGGGACACCATATATTTT.

This chain links TRBV11-3 with TRBJ2-3; maybe TRBD2 (5 bases). This CDR3 is 15 amino acids long. Germline V gene lookup returns CDR1 SGHNT and CDR2 YENEEA. Trimming removed 4 bases from V and 0 bases from J, with 11 bases in between. This CDR3 reads CASSSRATSTDTQYF. The CDR3 DNA sequence: TGTGCCAGCAGCTCGCGGGCGACTAGCACAGATACGCAGTATTTT. Full variable domain (outside the CDR3, taken from reference TRBV11-3 and TRBJ2-3): EAGVVQSPRYKIIEKKQPVAFWCNPISGHNTLYWYLQNLGQGPELLIRYENEEAVDDSQLPKDRFSAERLKGVDSTLKIQPAELGDSAVYLCASSSRATSTDTQYFGPGTRLTVL.

This chain connects TRBV30 to TRBJ1-5; D not certain. With 2 bases removed from V and 4 bases from J, the gap between germline ends came to 6 bases. This CDR3 comprises 12 residues. CDR1 and CDR2 from the germline V gene are GTSNPN and SVGIG (reference sequence). The CDR3 DNA follows: TGTGCCTGGAGTTCTCCGAATCAGCCCCAGCATTTT. Protein product: CAWSSPNQPQHF.